This T cell receptor (beta chain) came from a study of cytomegalovirus exposure and HLA in healthy donors. For the study at large: In a later analysis, the approximately 120 validation repertoires were reported to have used the same platform as the roughly 600 first-cohort repertoires. Regarding the study as a whole: TCR clusters originating in the first cohort tended to co-occur in the 120 validation repertoires, according to a later analysis.

The data were produced by immunoSEQ multiplex PCR, yet TCRdb's version contains in-frame clones alone and is incomplete. Altogether 150,000 to 200,000 clones are present, 81% being singletons, with the ten largest covering about 1.2%. Comment on this clone: What it recognizes is unknown.

The clonotype originates from a woman aged 25-40 years in good health and CMV-seronegative. The sequenced sample consisted of PBMCs.

CDR3 DNA sequence: TGTGCCAGCAGACAGGGGAGGTCTAGTGGCTACACCTTC. It is translated as CASRQGRSSGYTF. V gene TRBV6-4 combines with J gene TRBJ1-2, with 7 positions matching TRBD1. V trimming: 6 bases; J trimming: 7 bases; junction bases outside the gene matches: 8. Per the germline V gene, CDR1 is MRHNA and CDR2 is SNTAGT. The CDR3 loop spans 13 amino acids.